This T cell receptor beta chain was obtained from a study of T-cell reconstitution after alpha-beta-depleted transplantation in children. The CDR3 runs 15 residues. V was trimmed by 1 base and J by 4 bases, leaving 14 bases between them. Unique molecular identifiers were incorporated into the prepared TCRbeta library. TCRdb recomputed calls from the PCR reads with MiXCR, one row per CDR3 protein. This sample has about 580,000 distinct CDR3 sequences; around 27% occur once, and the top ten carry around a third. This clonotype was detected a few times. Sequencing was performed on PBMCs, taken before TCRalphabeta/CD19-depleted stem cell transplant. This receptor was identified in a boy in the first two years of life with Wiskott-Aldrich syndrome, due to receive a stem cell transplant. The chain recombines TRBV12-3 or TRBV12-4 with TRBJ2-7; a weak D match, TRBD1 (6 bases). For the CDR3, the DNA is TGTGCCAGCAGTTTAGATCTAGGGGGTTTATACGAGCAGTACTTC. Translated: CASSLDLGGLYEQYF.